This T cell receptor beta chain was identified in a study of OX40 agonist ivuxolimab in advanced cancers. Whole-study findings and limits: Antigen specificity was not determined for the expanded peripheral T cells.

Concerning this clone: As yet, its antigen is unknown.

Trimming cost V 4 bases and J 1 base; bases outside gene matches: 3. The CDR3 covers 14 residues. In germline, CDR1 is MNHNS, CDR2 SASEGT. Profiling relied on immunoSEQ multiplex PCR, and the TCRdb table lists in-frame clones only, not all of them. The sample lists 50,000 to 65,000 clones; 80% to 90% were seen once. The material sequenced was CD4+ or CD8+ T cells sorted from blood, taken in a trial of the OX40 agonist ivuxolimab. This TCR was recovered from an adult with an advanced solid tumor such as melanoma, head and neck, liver or kidney cancer. The chain combines TRBV6-1 with TRBJ2-5; 7 bases match TRBD2. The CDR3 sequence is CASSGSGGQETQYF. The CDR3 bases are TGTGCCAGCAGTGGCTCGGGGGGCCAAGAGACCCAGTACTTC.